Below, 21 T cell receptor beta chains from the same sample are listed, as sequenced in a study of blood T cell repertoires in COVID-19. Here immunoSEQ multiplex PCR was the method, and the copy in TCRdb shows in-frame clones only, minus some. The table shows 200,000 to 300,000 clones, with about 80% occurring only once. The material sequenced was peripheral blood. The source of these receptors is a woman aged 80 or older with acute or convalescent COVID-19.

The chain uses TRBV28 and TRBJ2-6, with D tentatively TRBD1 (5 bases). This CDR3 has 15 residues. Deletions cut 3 bases from V and 1 base from J, with 7 bases between. Germline values: CDR1 MDHEN, CDR2 SYDVKM. The CDR3 protein is CASSFGQSGANVLTF. Written as DNA, the CDR3 is TGTGCCAGCAGTTTCGGACAATCTGGGGCCAACGTCCTGACTTTC.

The chain joins TRBV2 to TRBJ1-1, with 9 bases lining up with TRBD1. There are 14 residues in the CDR3. Germline CDR1 is SNHLY and CDR2 is FYNNEI. The J segment lost 3 bases and the V segment lost 3 bases, leaving 2 bases of the junction unmatched. DNA for the CDR3: TGTGCCAGCAGTGAGGGACAGGGATACACTGAAGCTTTCTTT. This translates into CASSEGQGYTEAFF.

The chain couples TRBV5-1 to TRBJ1-6; perhaps TRBD1 as D (5 bases). V shed 1 base and J shed 6 bases, with 14 bases lying between them. Germline V lookup: CDR1 SGHRS, CDR2 YFSETQ. This CDR3 is built from 16 residues. CDR3 protein: CASSLQGPGSNSPLHF. For the CDR3, the DNA is TGCGCCAGCAGCTTGCAGGGCCCTGGAAGTAATTCACCCCTCCACTTT.

The chain links TRBV29-1 to TRBJ2-3; TRBD2 might be the D (7 bases). V lost 3 bases, J lost 6 bases, and 13 bases lay in between. The CDR3 sequence is 13 residues long. Per the germline V gene, CDR1 is SQVTM and CDR2 is ANQGSEA. CDR3 DNA: TGCAGCGTTGATCGGGGGGCTCGGGATACGCAGTATTTT. Its translation is CSVDRGARDTQYF.

The chain couples TRBV7-6 to TRBJ1-6; tentatively, D is TRBD1 (5 bases). V was pared by 5 bases and J by 4 bases, with 12 bases between. Germline CDR1 reads SGHVS; CDR2 reads FNYEAQ. CDR3 length: 15 residues. This CDR3 is CASSAKTEYNSPLHF. CDR3 nucleotide sequence: TGTGCCAGCAGCGCCAAGACAGAGTATAATTCACCCCTCCACTTT.

The chain combines TRBV18 with TRBJ2-7, with D tentatively TRBD1 (6 bases). Germline CDR1 is KGHSH and CDR2 is LQKENI. This CDR3 region has 14 residues. Trimming left V 1 base short and J 2 bases short, with 9 bases between. CDR3 in amino acids: CASSPRTVTYEQYF. The CDR3 nucleotides are TGTGCCAGCTCACCACGGACAGTGACCTACGAGCAGTACTTC.

As for this clone: The sample has other DNA sequences that encode this CDR3 too. The chain links TRBV6-5 to TRBJ1-2; 7 nucleotides line up with TRBD1. There are 15 residues in the CDR3. With 2 bases clipped from V and 2 bases from J, the junction kept 5 bases outside the gene matches. Germline CDR1 and CDR2: MNHEY and SVGAGI. The DNA of the CDR3 is TGTGCCAGCAGTTACGGCCGACAGGGAAACTATGGCTACACCTTC. It is translated as CASSYGRQGNYGYTF.

The J gene is TRBJ1-5, the V gene TRBV18; no definite D call. The V gene lost 2 bases and the J gene lost 5 bases, with 7 bases spanning the gap. This CDR3 is built from 13 residues. Germline V gene sequence: CDR1 KGHSH, CDR2 LQKENI. In DNA, the CDR3 is TGTGCCAGCTCACCAACGAGGGATCAGCCCCAGCATTTT. Encoded protein: CASSPTRDQPQHF.

This chain connects TRBV5-1 to TRBJ2-2; 8 bases map to TRBD1. The germline V gene has CDR1 SGHRS and CDR2 YFSETQ. V gave up 1 base and J gave up 4 bases; unmatched junction bases: 9. CDR3 length: 17 residues. The CDR3 DNA sequence: TGCGCCAGCAGCTTGCAGTCGGGCGGGACAGGCACCGGGGAGCTGTTTTTT. This sequence encodes CASSLQSGGTGTGELFF.

This clone was counted a few times. The chain recombines TRBV2 with TRBJ1-1; no clear D gene. This CDR3 has 13 residues. Trimming pared 7 bases from V and 3 bases from J, leaving 12 bases between. From germline, CDR1 is SNHLY and CDR2 FYNNEI. The CDR3 DNA is TGTGCCAGCACCGCAGGCTGGTACACTGAAGCTTTCTTT. It encodes CASTAGWYTEAFF.

This chain connects TRBV5-1 to TRBJ2-2, with TRBD1 as a possible D gene (5 bases). Germline-derived CDR1 and CDR2 are SGHRS and YFSETQ. This CDR3 is 15 amino acids long. Trimming left V 0 bases short and J 7 bases short, with 13 bases between. The CDR3 protein is CASSLAAGLGGELFF. CDR3 bases: TGCGCCAGCAGCTTGGCAGCAGGGTTGGGCGGGGAGCTGTTTTTT.

The chain is built from TRBV3-1 (or the pseudogene TRBV3-2) and TRBJ2-3, with TRBD2 identical over 11 bases. Germline loops: CDR1 LGHDT, CDR2 YNNKEL (reference sequence). The CDR3 runs 16 residues. Losses at the gene ends were 5 bases for V and 2 bases for J; bases not matched to a gene: 6. As DNA, the CDR3 is TGTGCCAGCAGCAAACTAGCGGGGGCCCCCACAGATACGCAGTATTTT. Protein sequence: CASSKLAGAPTDTQYF.

This clone turned up a few times. The V and J genes are TRBV2 and TRBJ2-7; no definite D call. The CDR3 totals 12 residues. The germline V gene encodes CDR1 SNHLY and CDR2 FYNNEI. The V end lost 6 bases, the J end lost 2 bases, and 8 bases lay between the germline ends. The CDR3 coding sequence is TGTGCCAGCAGCGGTCTCCCCTACGAGCAGTACTTC. Encoded protein: CASSGLPYEQYF. The entire variable domain, with the rest obtained from reference TRBV2 and TRBJ2-7, is as follows: EPEVTQTPSHQVTQMGQEVILRCVPISNHLYFYWYRQILGQKVEFLVSFYNNEISEKSEIFDDQFSVERPDGSNFTLKIRSTKLEDSAMYFCASSGLPYEQYFGPGTRLTVT.

The chain recombines TRBV2 with TRBJ1-6; TRBD1 might be the D (6 bases). Germline CDR1 reads SNHLY; CDR2 reads FYNNEI. This CDR3 comprises 16 residues. V lost 4 bases and J 8 bases, leaving 18 bases between the germline ends. The CDR3 DNA follows: TGTGCCAGCAGTGGCACATATACAGGGTTAGATTCACCCCTCCACTTT. This translates into CASSGTYTGLDSPLHF.

This sequence joins TRBV2 and TRBJ1-1, with 8 bases fitting TRBD1. Germline CDR1 reads SNHLY; CDR2 reads FYNNEI. The CDR3 length is 16 residues. J was trimmed by 0 bases and V by 4 bases; bases with no gene match: 7. CDR3 sequence reads: CASSGSGQGLNTEAFF. CDR3 nucleotides: TGTGCCAGCAGTGGATCAGGACAGGGTTTGAACACTGAAGCTTTCTTT.

This chain links TRBV11-2 with TRBJ1-1; weak D call: TRBD1 (5 bases). Germline V gene lookup returns CDR1 SGHAT and CDR2 FQNNGV. This CDR3 has 14 residues. The germline V and J ends were trimmed by 4 bases and 1 base, with 10 bases remaining between them. For the CDR3, the DNA is TGTGCCAGCAGCTCCGCCACAGGGAACACTGAAGCTTTCTTT. Translation gives CASSSATGNTEAFF.

This chain joins TRBV28 and TRBJ1-3, with D perhaps matching TRBD1 (5 bases). V was pared by 1 base and J by 0 bases, with 16 bases between. CDR3 size: 18 residues. The germline V gene encodes CDR1 MDHEN and CDR2 SYDVKM. CDR3 loop: CASSLFGAGQYSGNTIYF. In DNA form, the CDR3 reads TGTGCCAGCAGTTTATTTGGGGCTGGGCAGTACTCTGGAAACACCATATATTTT. Full variable domain (remainder filled in from reference TRBV28 and TRBJ1-3): DVKVTQSSRYLVKRTGEKVFLECVQDMDHENMFWYRQDPGLGLRLIYFSYDVKMKEKGDIPEGYSVSREKKERFSLILESASTNQTSMYLCASSLFGAGQYSGNTIYFGEGSWLTVV.

This clone was detected once. The genes are TRBV19 and TRBJ1-5, with 10 positions matching TRBD1. CDR3 length: 19 amino acids. Germline CDR1 and CDR2: LNHDA and SQIVND (reference sequence). The J segment lost 2 bases and the V segment lost 0 bases, leaving 10 bases of the junction unmatched. CDR3 DNA: TGTGCCAGTAGTATAGAAGCGCGGGGTGGGACAGGGGGCAATCAGCCCCAGCATTTT. Its translation is CASSIEARGGTGGNQPQHF.

The chain uses TRBV5-8 and TRBJ2-2; 9 bases fit TRBD1. Looked up from germline, CDR1 is SGHTS and CDR2 is YDEGEE. This CDR3 has 15 amino acids. Trimming at V came to 5 bases and at J to 3 bases, leaving 5 bases not matched to a gene. The CDR3 here is CASSRTGAYTGELFF. As DNA, the CDR3 is TGTGCCAGCAGTCGGACAGGGGCCTACACCGGGGAGCTGTTTTTT.

The CDR3 DNA reads as TGCGCCAGCTCCACGGGACAGGGGGGATACGAGCAGTACTTC. Its translation: CASSTGQGGYEQYF. The chain is built from TRBV5-1 and TRBJ2-7; the match to TRBD1 covers 11 bases. Germline assignment: CDR1 SGHRS and CDR2 YFSETQ. This CDR3 spans 14 amino acids. J gave up 4 bases and V 7 bases, and 7 bases lay outside the gene matches.

V and J are TRBV11-2 and TRBJ1-4; D is perhaps TRBD1 (5 bases). V lost 5 bases, J lost 5 bases, and 18 bases lay in between. The CDR3 has 16 residues. Germline V gene data show CDR1 as SGHAT and CDR2 as FQNNGV. The CDR3: CASSPDPFGANEKLFF. CDR3 DNA sequence: TGTGCCAGCAGCCCGGACCCCTTTGGGGCCAATGAAAAACTGTTTTTT.